This T cell receptor (beta chain) was documented in a study of blood T cells in healthy people across ages. Study results and caveats: Both naive CD4+ cell counts and diversity were greater in long-lived donors than in aged donors. It was held that the diversity estimates obtained from one million T cells were underestimates.

It was with a sample-barcoded 5' primer and a J-beta primer mix that a second PCR of about 6 to 11 cycles was run. Each CDR3 protein is one row after TCRdb ran MiXCR on the 5' RACE reads. The sample has 850,000 or so distinct CDR3 sequences; 25% to 35% are singletons. This clonotype came up a few times. Its specificity is unknown. The sequenced material came from blood. The sequence was collected from an elderly woman in good health.

CDR3 in DNA: TGTGCCAGCAGCGAACCGTCGTCGGGGAAAGGTTACAATGAGCAGTTCTTC. Amino acid sequence: CASSEPSSGKGYNEQFF. The chain links TRBV9 to TRBJ2-1; maybe TRBD2 (5 bases). The CDR3 extends over 17 amino acids. Trimming removed 3 bases from V and 4 bases from J, with 20 bases in between. Germline V CDR1 and CDR2: SGDLS, YYNGEE. The variable domain in full, completed from reference TRBV9 and TRBJ2-1, reads DSGVTQTPKHLITATGQRVTLRCSPRSGDLSVYWYQQSLDQGLQFLIQYYNGEERAKGNILERFSAQQFPDLHSELNLSSLELGDSALYFCASSEPSSGKGYNEQFFGPGTRLTVL.